The next 25 T cell receptor beta chains were all read from a single sample in a study of T cells in Graves' hyperthyroidism and ophthalmopathy. Amplified regions were TCR beta CDR3 sequences from RNA transcripts. An initial round of RT-PCR targeting the TCR CDR3 relied on the HTBI primer set. MiXCR was run by TCRdb on the multiplex PCR reads, yielding one entry per CDR3 protein. The sample has approximately 400,000 distinct CDR3 sequences, about 14% seen once. What was sequenced was blood. Source of these receptors: a woman aged 30 to 39 with Graves' ophthalmopathy.

Ten or more counts support this clonotype. The chain links TRBV7-3 to TRBJ1-1, with 7 bases identical to TRBD1. The CDR3 runs 13 residues. Germline V lookup: CDR1 SGHTA, CDR2 FQGTGA. J lost 4 bases, V lost 6 bases, and 5 bases had no gene match. The CDR3 spells CASRRQGFTEAFF. The CDR3 coding sequence is TGTGCCAGCAGACGACAGGGTTTCACTGAAGCTTTCTTT.

Ten or more counts support this clonotype. This rearrangement joins TRBV19 to TRBJ1-2; D is undetermined. V was cut by 5 bases and J by 0 bases, with 10 bases left in between. The germline CDR1 and CDR2 sequences are LNHDA and SQIVND (reference sequence). The CDR3 consists of 14 residues. As DNA, the CDR3 is TGTGCCAGTAGTGAAGGGCCGGCTAACTATGGCTACACCTTC. Translating gives CASSEGPANYGYTF.

This clonotype appeared a few times. Its ends do not fully match the called genes, so a read error is possible. The CDR3 DNA sequence: TGTGTCAGCAGCCCTCTGGGGGAGACCCAGTACTTC. Translation gives CVSSPLGETQYF. The rearrangement links TRBV6-1 to TRBJ2-5, with D unclear. There are 12 residues in the CDR3. Germline CDR1 reads MNHNS; CDR2 reads SASEGT.

This clonotype was picked up a small number of times. V and J are TRBV10-1 and TRBJ1-1, with 7 nucleotides matching TRBD1. Germline V gives CDR1 WNHNN, CDR2 SYGVQD (reference sequence). The CDR3 spans 16 residues. The J segment lost 2 bases and the V segment lost 6 bases, leaving 12 bases of the junction unmatched. CDR3 sequence (DNA): TGCGCCAGCAGACGAAAAGACAGGGTAACTAACACTGAAGCTTTCTTT. It encodes CASRRKDRVTNTEAFF.

This clonotype was seen repeatedly, ten times or more. J is TRBJ2-3 and V is TRBV12-3 or TRBV12-4; TRBD2 aligns across 7 bases. The CDR3 has 15 residues. V lost 3 bases, J lost 2 bases, and 5 bases stayed unmatched. CDR3 DNA: TGTGCCAGCAGTTTGCTAGCGGCACCCACAGATACGCAGTATTTT. Its protein is CASSLLAAPTDTQYF.

This chain uses TRBV10-1 with TRBJ1-1; weak D call: TRBD1 (6 bases). V was cut by 0 bases and J by 1 base, with 6 bases left in between. The CDR3 extends over 14 amino acids. Germline lookup yields CDR1 WNHNN and CDR2 SYGVQD (reference sequence). CDR3 coding DNA: TGCGCCAGCAGTGAGTCGGGGGCGAACACTGAAGCTTTCTTT. Amino acids: CASSESGANTEAFF.

This clonotype was recorded at least ten times. This chain links TRBV30 with TRBJ2-2; D perhaps matches TRBD1 (6 bases). The CDR3 has 15 residues. Trimming removed 0 bases at V and 5 bases at J, with 13 bases between. Germline CDR1 is GTSNPN and CDR2 is SVGIG (reference sequence). The CDR3 sequence: CAWSVAPGVTGELFF. DNA for the CDR3: TGTGCCTGGAGTGTAGCCCCAGGGGTAACCGGGGAGCTGTTTTTT.

This clonotype was observed many times. The chain links TRBV7-9 to TRBJ2-3, with TRBD1 as a possible D gene (6 bases). CDR1 and CDR2 (germline): SEHNR, FQNEAQ (reference sequence). The CDR3 loop spans 13 amino acids. Deletions cut 5 bases from V and 6 bases from J, with 12 bases between. CDR3 region: CASSGGQPDTQYF. CDR3 bases: TGTGCCAGCAGCGGGGGCCAGCCGGATACGCAGTATTTT.

In this sample, this clonotype turned up a few times. CDR3 bases: TGTGCCAGCAGCTCCCAACTAGCGGGGGGGCTTGGAGATACGCAGTATTTT. Translation gives CASSSQLAGGLGDTQYF. The J gene is TRBJ2-3, the V gene TRBV13, with 13 bases fitting TRBD2. CDR1 is PRHDT and CDR2 is FYEKMQ in the germline V gene (reference sequence). The CDR3 sequence is 17 residues long. J was trimmed by 5 bases and V by 4 bases; bases with no gene match: 9.

At least ten counts were recorded for this clonotype. CDR3 sequence reads: CASSPASSLMGEQYF. In DNA form, the CDR3 reads TGTGCCAGCAGCCCCGCCAGCAGCTTAATGGGCGAGCAGTACTTC. The V and J genes are TRBV7-2 and TRBJ2-7; D unclear. This CDR3 spans 15 amino acids. V was clipped by 5 bases and J by 6 bases, with 20 bases between them. CDR1 and CDR2 from the germline V gene are SGHTA and FQGNSA.

This clonotype has a count of ten or more. V and J are TRBV3-1 and TRBJ2-3; TRBD2 is a possible D gene (5 bases). The V gene's germline CDR1 is LGHDT and CDR2 YNNKEL (reference sequence). The CDR3 is 19 amino acids. V lost 0 bases and J 4 bases, leaving 23 bases between the germline ends. The CDR3 here is CASSQEGLRWASTPDTQYF. The CDR3 nucleotides read TGTGCCAGCAGCCAAGAGGGTCTAAGGTGGGCTAGCACGCCAGATACGCAGTATTTT.

This clonotype was counted at least ten times. The chain joins TRBV13 to TRBJ1-1; D might be TRBD1 (6 bases). This CDR3 contains 12 residues. Germline V gene data show CDR1 as PRHDT and CDR2 as FYEKMQ (reference sequence). Trimming took 4 bases from V and 3 from J, leaving 6 bases between them. CDR3 loop: CASSSGDTEAFF. CDR3 nucleotides: TGTGCCAGCAGCTCAGGGGACACTGAAGCTTTCTTT.

This rearrangement joins TRBV6-5 to TRBJ2-1; 12 bases align to TRBD2. The trim removed 6 bases at V and 8 bases at J, leaving 8 bases unmatched. Germline lookup yields CDR1 MNHEY and CDR2 SVGAGI. The CDR3 has 15 residues. The CDR3 region is CASRKLAGGLYEQFF. Written as DNA, the CDR3 is TGTGCCAGCAGAAAGCTAGCGGGGGGGCTCTATGAGCAGTTCTTC.

This clonotype was counted ten times or more. The chain recombines TRBV12-5 with TRBJ2-3, with D possibly TRBD1 on 6 matching bases. There are 11 residues in the CDR3. Germline V gene lookup returns CDR1 LGHNT and CDR2 FRNRAP. V lost 6 bases, J lost 10 bases, and 11 bases lay in between. CDR3 in DNA: TGTGCTAGTGGCCAGGGGTATGCGCAGTATTTT. It yields the protein CASGQGYAQYF.

The V gene is TRBV29-1, the J gene TRBJ1-2; perhaps TRBD1 as D (5 bases). V was trimmed by 0 bases and J by 4 bases, leaving 9 bases between them. CDR1 is SQVTM and CDR2 is ANQGSEA in the germline V gene. This CDR3 is built from 13 residues. The CDR3: CSVEDPGIYGYTF. The CDR3 coding sequence is TGCAGCGTTGAAGACCCAGGGATCTATGGCTACACCTTC.

This clonotype was detected a few times. The chain combines TRBV19 with TRBJ1-2; D is possibly TRBD1 (6 bases). V shed 5 bases and J shed 1 base, with 14 bases lying between them. CDR1 is LNHDA, CDR2 SQIVND, per germline (reference sequence). The CDR3 spans 15 residues. Written as DNA, the CDR3 is TGTGCCAGTAGTTTTAGAATGGACAGTAACTATGGCTACACCTTC. It yields the protein CASSFRMDSNYGYTF.

In this sample, this clonotype turned up many times. V usage is TRBV20-1 and J usage is TRBJ1-1; the match to TRBD1 covers 9 bases. Germline loops: CDR1 DFQATT, CDR2 SNEGSKA (reference sequence). This CDR3 has 15 residues. The V gene end was trimmed by 4 bases and the J gene end by 0 bases; junction bases not matched to a gene: 6. The CDR3 here is CSANRQGGMNTEAFF. The CDR3, as DNA: TGCAGTGCTAACCGACAGGGGGGTATGAACACTGAAGCTTTCTTT.

This clonotype has at least ten counts. This chain connects TRBV28 to TRBJ1-5; D remains unclear. Trimming removed 4 bases at V and 7 bases at J, with 11 bases between. There are 13 residues in the CDR3. Germline lookup yields CDR1 MDHEN and CDR2 SYDVKM. The CDR3 is CASSSRSGQPQHF. The CDR3 coding sequence is TGTGCCAGCAGTTCACGGTCGGGGCAGCCCCAGCATTTT.

In this sample, this clonotype turned up many times. The chain uses TRBV18 and TRBJ2-7; 10 nucleotides agree with TRBD1. Trimming cost V 2 bases and J 4 bases; bases outside gene matches: 5. CDR3 length: 15 amino acids. Germline lookup yields CDR1 KGHSH and CDR2 LQKENI. The CDR3: CASSPADRGKYEQYF. The CDR3 coding sequence is TGTGCCAGCTCACCAGCGGACAGGGGGAAATACGAGCAGTACTTC.

This clonotype has at least ten counts. The CDR3 DNA is TGCAGTGCTAGATCGGGACAGAAAGACAATGAGCAGTTCTTC. Translated, it gives CSARSGQKDNEQFF. This chain joins TRBV20-1 and TRBJ2-1; 7 nucleotides agree with TRBD1. Germline V gene data show CDR1 as DFQATT and CDR2 as SNEGSKA (reference sequence). CDR3 length: 14 amino acids. The J segment lost 5 bases and the V segment lost 2 bases, leaving 6 bases of the junction unmatched.

This clonotype has just a few counts. The V call is TRBV29-1, the J call TRBJ2-1, with TRBD2 matching 14 bases. Trimming at V came to 7 bases and at J to 6 bases, leaving 5 bases not matched to a gene. CDR1 is SQVTM and CDR2 is ANQGSEA in the germline V gene. The CDR3 covers 14 residues. Written as DNA, the CDR3 is TGCAGCGCTGGACTAGCGGGGGGCCTCAATGAGCAGTTCTTC. Protein sequence: CSAGLAGGLNEQFF.

This clonotype was seen ten or more times. This chain links TRBV28 with TRBJ2-7, with D maybe TRBD1 (6 bases). V gave up 10 bases and J gave up 3 bases, with 16 bases separating them. The CDR3 is 13 residues long. CDR1 MDHEN and CDR2 SYDVKM come from the germline V gene. The CDR3: CAITDSRLYEQYF. The CDR3 region has the DNA TGTGCCATCACGGACAGCCGCCTCTACGAGCAGTACTTC.

This clonotype was counted ten times or more. The chain carries TRBV12-3 or TRBV12-4 and TRBJ2-2; 8 nucleotides line up with TRBD2. Trimming took 9 bases from V and 3 from J; bases not matched to a gene: 24. The CDR3 contains 20 residues. Here the CDR3 reads CASFGLHPVGGGTHTGELFF. DNA for the CDR3: TGTGCCAGTTTTGGTCTTCATCCAGTCGGCGGGGGGACCCACACCGGGGAGCTGTTTTTT.

The chain links TRBV19 to TRBJ1-5; TRBD1 agrees at 8 bases. CDR1 and CDR2 (germline): LNHDA, SQIVND (reference sequence). The V gene end was trimmed by 9 bases and the J gene end by 9 bases; junction bases not matched to a gene: 7. CDR3 length: 12 residues. The CDR3 sequence: CASQDRGAPQHF. CDR3 nucleotide sequence: TGTGCCAGCCAAGACAGGGGAGCGCCCCAGCATTTT.

This clonotype was counted many times. The J gene is TRBJ2-3, the V gene TRBV6-1; TRBD1 matches 7 bases. In germline, CDR1 is MNHNS, CDR2 SASEGT. This CDR3 is 15 amino acids long. Trimming at V came to 6 bases and at J to 8 bases, leaving 14 bases not matched to a gene. The CDR3 DNA reads as TGTGCCAGCAGCCAAGGGACAGCTAAACTGAGTACGCAGTATTTT. Its translation is CASSQGTAKLSTQYF.